This T cell receptor beta chain appears in the sequencing data of a study of OX40 agonist ivuxolimab in advanced cancers. Blood was sampled at baseline, cycle 4 day 1, and cycle 7 day 1. In germline, CDR1 is SGHVS, CDR2 FQNEAQ. The V end lost 2 bases, the J end lost 5 bases, and 15 bases lay between the germline ends. This CDR3 is 15 amino acids long. Only in-frame clones appear in the TCRdb table, and some are missing; sequencing was by immunoSEQ multiplex PCR. The sample lists around 83,000 clones; 65% to 85% were seen once. Sequencing used CD4+ or CD8+ T cells sorted from blood, obtained in a trial of the OX40 agonist ivuxolimab. The V gene is TRBV7-8, the J gene TRBJ1-1; D gene uncertain. This TCR was sampled from an adult with an advanced solid tumor such as melanoma, head and neck, liver or kidney cancer. CDR3 DNA sequence: TGTGCCAGCAGCTTAAGGAGTCGGGGAATGACTGAAGCTTTCTTT. It is translated as CASSLRSRGMTEAFF. Together with reference TRBV7-8 and TRBJ1-1, the CDR3 gives the full variable domain: GAGVSQSPRYKVAKRGQDVALRCDPISGHVSLFWYQQALGQGPEFLTYFQNEAQLDKSGLPSDRFFAERPEGSVSTLKIQRTQQEDSAVYLCASSLRSRGMTEAFFGQGTRLTVV.